The 29 T cell receptor beta chains listed next were all sequenced from one sample in a study of T cells after yellow fever vaccination. TCRdb re-called the 5' RACE reads through MiXCR, storing one row per CDR3 protein. The sample lists 200,000 to 300,000 distinct CDR3 sequences, 3.6% occurring once. Here the sequenced sample was PBMCs, taken 15 days after the yellow fever booster vaccination. The receptor source for this set is a man aged 18 to 30 who received the YFV17D yellow fever vaccine.

This clonotype turned up a few times. This chain uses TRBV13 with TRBJ2-5; D uncertain. Trimming stripped 3 bases from V and 5 bases from J, with 7 bases between. This CDR3 is 12 amino acids long. CDR1 and CDR2 from the germline V gene are PRHDT and FYEKMQ (reference sequence). The CDR3 DNA is TGTGCCAGCAGCTTTTCTCCCGAGACCCAGTACTTC. Translation: CASSFSPETQYF.

This clonotype was detected ten times or more. V is TRBV5-6 and J is TRBJ2-3; weak D call: TRBD2 (6 bases). The CDR3 is made up of 14 amino acids. The V end was cut by 2 bases, the J end by 2 bases, with 9 bases between. The germline V gene encodes CDR1 SGHDT and CDR2 YYEEEE. Written as DNA, the CDR3 is TGTGCCAGCAGCTTCGGGGGTCACACAGATACGCAGTATTTT. Its protein product is CASSFGGHTDTQYF.

In this sample, this clonotype turned up many times. The chain carries TRBV12-3 or TRBV12-4 and TRBJ2-1; 8 nucleotides align to TRBD1. V lost 7 bases to trimming and J lost 8 bases; unmatched junction nucleotides: 10. This CDR3 spans 14 amino acids. For the CDR3, the DNA is TGTGCCAGCACCGACAGGGGAGTATGGGATGAGCAGTTCTTC. Amino acid sequence: CASTDRGVWDEQFF.

There are many counts of this clonotype. This chain's CDR3 is CASSYPSQGERDNEQFF. CDR3 in DNA: TGTGCCAGCAGCTACCCCTCTCAGGGGGAGCGCGACAATGAGCAGTTCTTC. The chain recombines TRBV13 with TRBJ2-1, with 7 bases identical to TRBD1. With 4 bases clipped from V and 5 bases from J, the junction kept 14 bases outside the gene matches. Germline values: CDR1 PRHDT, CDR2 FYEKMQ (reference sequence). This CDR3 contains 17 residues. Supplemented by reference TRBV13 and TRBJ2-1, the full variable domain reads AAGVIQSPRHLIKEKRETATLKCYPIPRHDTVYWYQQGPGQDPQFLISFYEKMQSDKGSIPDRFSAQQFSDYHSELNMSSLELGDSALYFCASSYPSQGERDNEQFFGPGTRLTVL.

This clonotype was observed at least ten times. The chain links TRBV20-1 to TRBJ2-7; 7 bases line up with TRBD2. J was trimmed by 9 bases and V by 3 bases; bases with no gene match: 20. CDR1 and CDR2 from the germline V gene are DFQATT and SNEGSKA (reference sequence). This CDR3 is built from 16 residues. The CDR3 sequence is CSARVDSAGQAPRQYV. The CDR3 region has the DNA TGCAGTGCTAGGGTTGACTCAGCGGGGCAGGCTCCGAGGCAGTACGTC.

This clonotype showed up many times. J is TRBJ2-3 and V is TRBV30; no clear D. The length of the CDR3 is 11 residues. The germline gives CDR1 GTSNPN, CDR2 SVGIG (reference sequence). The V and J ends lost 4 bases and 6 bases respectively, with 8 bases between them. The CDR3 DNA sequence: TGTGCCTGGATGCCGGAGGATACGCAGTATTTT. Amino acid sequence: CAWMPEDTQYF.

This clonotype was counted at least ten times. The rearrangement links TRBV19 to TRBJ1-2, with D possibly matching TRBD1 (6 bases). From germline, CDR1 is LNHDA and CDR2 SQIVND (reference sequence). CDR3 length equals 14 residues. Trimming took off 8 bases at V and 7 bases at J, with 20 bases between the two ends. This chain's CDR3 is CASLGQTGKSGYTF. CDR3 sequence (DNA): TGTGCCAGTCTGGGCCAAACAGGGAAGTCTGGCTACACCTTC.

This clonotype was seen many times. The chain combines TRBV7-9 with TRBJ2-5, with TRBD2 identical over 7 bases. V shed 7 bases, J shed 3 bases, and the junction held 8 bases outside the gene matches. Germline V gene lookup returns CDR1 SEHNR and CDR2 FQNEAQ (reference sequence). The CDR3 has 14 amino acids. The CDR3, as DNA: TGTGCCAGCACCACGATGGGGAGGGAAGAGACCCAGTACTTC. Residues: CASTTMGREETQYF. Full variable domain (outside the CDR3, taken from reference TRBV7-9 and TRBJ2-5): DTGVSQNPRHKITKRGQNVTFRCDPISEHNRLYWYRQTLGQGPEFLTYFQNEAQLEKSRLLSDRFSAERPKGSFSTLEIQRTEQGDSAMYLCASTTMGREETQYFGPGTRLLVL.

This clonotype was observed many times. The chain links TRBV5-1 to TRBJ2-3; 8 bases line up with TRBD2. Trimming took 0 bases from V and 2 from J; bases not matched to a gene: 5. CDR1 is SGHRS, CDR2 YFSETQ, per germline. This CDR3 is built from 16 residues. The CDR3 DNA reads as TGCGCCAGCAGCTTGGAGGCGGGGGGACCCACAGATACGCAGTATTTT. It specifies CASSLEAGGPTDTQYF.

This clonotype occurred many times. The V gene is TRBV7-7, the J gene TRBJ2-1; D remains unclear. The germline V gene has CDR1 SSHAT and CDR2 FNYEAQ (reference sequence). The CDR3 covers 14 residues. V lost 1 base, J lost 5 bases, and 9 bases lay in between. CDR3 sequence (DNA): TGTGCCAGCAGCTTAGGGCGGAGTAACAATGAGCAGTTCTTC. Its translation: CASSLGRSNNEQFF.

This clonotype was seen repeatedly, ten times or more. The V gene is TRBV28, the J gene TRBJ1-5; D is undetermined. V was clipped by 3 bases and J by 2 bases, with 8 bases between them. The CDR3 is 14 residues long. Germline CDR1 MDHEN, CDR2 SYDVKM. This CDR3 reads CASSFLSGNQPQHF. The CDR3 DNA follows: TGTGCCAGCAGTTTCCTCTCTGGCAATCAGCCCCAGCATTTT.

This clonotype was detected many times. The chain has TRBV5-1 and TRBJ2-7, with 8 bases aligning to TRBD1. Trimming took 2 bases from V and 2 from J; bases not matched to a gene: 6. CDR3 length: 15 residues. Germline V gene lookup returns CDR1 SGHRS and CDR2 YFSETQ. The CDR3 sequence: CASSFTTGGTYEQYF. CDR3 bases: TGCGCCAGCAGCTTTACTACAGGGGGGACCTACGAGCAGTACTTC.

Ten or more counts support this clonotype. This chain uses TRBV4-2 with TRBJ2-7; 10 nucleotides agree with TRBD1. With 2 bases clipped from V and 5 bases from J, the junction kept 6 bases outside the gene matches. Germline lookup yields CDR1 LGHNA and CDR2 YNFKEQ. This CDR3 has 15 residues. The CDR3 here is CASSQRTGGLDEQYF. The CDR3, as DNA: TGTGCCAGCAGCCAAAGGACAGGGGGACTCGACGAGCAGTACTTC.

Ten or more counts support this clonotype. The V gene is TRBV27, the J gene TRBJ2-7; D not resolved. The CDR3 spans 13 residues. V was pared by 3 bases and J by 3 bases, with 9 bases between. Germline-derived CDR1 and CDR2 are MNHEY and SMNVEV (reference sequence). The CDR3 DNA is TGTGCCAGCAGTTTTTTGGTCCACTACGAGCAGTACTTC. Translated, it gives CASSFLVHYEQYF.

This clonotype was found many times. The chain links TRBV7-2 to TRBJ2-7; 7 nucleotides match TRBD1. The CDR3 runs to 15 residues. The J segment lost 4 bases and the V segment lost 5 bases, leaving 11 bases of the junction unmatched. Germline CDR1 SGHTA, CDR2 FQGNSA. CDR3 nucleotides: TGTGCCAGCAGCACACTAATAGGGGGCCGGTACGAGCAGTACTTC. It translates to CASSTLIGGRYEQYF.

The sample holds many counts of this clonotype. CDR3 DNA sequence: TGCGCCAGCAGTGGGTACATGACAGACCAAATCACAGATACGCAGTATTTT. Amino acid sequence: CASSGYMTDQITDTQYF. The rearrangement links TRBV10-1 to TRBJ2-3; D possibly corresponds to TRBD1 (5 bases). The V end was cut by 4 bases, the J end by 2 bases, with 19 bases between. Germline V gene lookup returns CDR1 WNHNN and CDR2 SYGVQD (reference sequence). CDR3 length: 17 residues.

This clonotype was counted many times. The chain joins TRBV5-4 to TRBJ2-2; D is unclear. CDR1 is SGHNT and CDR2 is YYREEE in the germline V gene (reference sequence). Between the trimmed V and J ends, which lost 4 bases and 2 bases, there was a span of 12 bases. The CDR3 has 15 residues. The CDR3, as DNA: TGTGCCAGCAGCGTTCGACCGGATAACACCGGGGAGCTGTTTTTT. Translated, it gives CASSVRPDNTGELFF.

This clonotype was counted at least ten times. This sequence joins TRBV7-9 and TRBJ1-5; 7 bases line up with TRBD1. Per germline, CDR1 SEHNR and CDR2 FQNEAQ (reference sequence). Losses at the gene ends were 3 bases for V and 9 bases for J; bases not matched to a gene: 14. The CDR3 has 16 residues. The CDR3 reads CASSLRDSKSSSPQHF. The CDR3, as DNA: TGTGCCAGCAGCTTGCGGGACAGCAAATCCTCCTCGCCCCAGCATTTT.

This clonotype has only a few counts. The CDR3 reads CATSREISARDTQYF. The CDR3 nucleotides are TGTGCCACCAGCAGAGAGATTAGCGCCAGGGATACGCAGTATTTT. The V gene is TRBV15, the J gene TRBJ2-3; D possibly corresponds to TRBD2 (5 bases). The length of the CDR3 is 15 residues. CDR1 is LNHNV and CDR2 is YYDKDF in the germline V gene (reference sequence). The V end was cut by 0 bases, the J end by 6 bases, with 13 bases between.

At least ten counts were recorded for this clonotype. The CDR3, as DNA: TGTGCCAGCAGCGAAACCGGGACAGGGGGCAATGAGCAGTTCTTC. Amino acid sequence: CASSETGTGGNEQFF. The rearrangement links TRBV12-3 or TRBV12-4 to TRBJ2-1, with 11 bases matching TRBD1. The CDR3 loop spans 15 amino acids. J gave up 6 bases and V 6 bases, and 7 bases lay outside the gene matches.

This clonotype was seen many times. The chain uses TRBV21-1 and TRBJ2-3; the table assigns TRBD1, which was not confirmed against the DNA. TRBV21-1 is designated a pseudogene. The CDR3 is 14 amino acids. In DNA, the CDR3 is TGTGCCAGCAGCCCCCCGGGGGCCCCAGATACGCAGTATTTT. Translation: CASSPPGAPDTQYF.

This clonotype turned up a few times. V and J are TRBV11-3 and TRBJ2-1, with 13 bases identical to TRBD2. V shed 0 bases, J shed 6 bases, and the junction held 5 bases outside the gene matches. The CDR3 is made up of 17 amino acids. The germline CDR1 and CDR2 sequences are SGHNT and YENEEA. CDR3 DNA sequence: TGTGCCAGCAGCTTAGATCAGGGACTAGCGGGGTTCAATGAGCAGTTCTTC. The encoded protein is CASSLDQGLAGFNEQFF. Based on the CDR3 plus reference TRBV11-3 and TRBJ2-1, the full variable domain is EAGVVQSPRYKIIEKKQPVAFWCNPISGHNTLYWYLQNLGQGPELLIRYENEEAVDDSQLPKDRFSAERLKGVDSTLKIQPAELGDSAVYLCASSLDQGLAGFNEQFFGPGTRLTVL.

With regard to this clonotype: A clone one base away is much larger, so this may be a read error. The chain combines TRBV6-1 with TRBJ2-3, with D perhaps matching TRBD1 (6 bases). The CDR3 totals 18 residues. Germline CDR1 MNHNS, CDR2 SASEGT. Trimming removed 4 bases from V and 1 base from J, with 21 bases in between. The CDR3 nucleotides read TGTGCCAGCAGTGCCCCCCCCGAAGGACAGACTGGCACAGATACGCAGTATTTT. This sequence encodes CASSAPPEGQTGTDTQYF.

Ten or more counts support this clonotype. This chain joins TRBV5-1 and TRBJ2-3; TRBD2 agrees at 14 bases. The J segment lost 5 bases and the V segment lost 0 bases, leaving 8 bases of the junction unmatched. CDR3 length: 18 amino acids. The V gene's germline CDR1 is SGHRS and CDR2 YFSETQ. The CDR3 DNA is TGCGCCAGCAGCTTGGCCCGACTAGCGGGGGGGCAATTAGATACGCAGTATTTT. The encoded protein is CASSLARLAGGQLDTQYF.

This clonotype has ten or more counts. This rearrangement joins TRBV7-6 to TRBJ2-5, with D unclear. Germline V lookup: CDR1 SGHVS, CDR2 FNYEAQ. V lost 1 base and J lost 10, with 13 bases in between. This CDR3 region has 13 residues. This chain's CDR3 is CASSLDPLGDQYF. The CDR3 DNA reads as TGTGCCAGCAGCTTAGACCCCCTGGGTGACCAGTACTTC. Using reference TRBV7-6 and TRBJ2-5 for the parts outside the CDR3, the full variable domain is GAGVSQSPRYKVTKRGQDVALRCDPISGHVSLYWYRQALGQGPEFLTYFNYEAQQDKSGLPNDRFSAERPEGSISTLTIQRTEQRDSAMYRCASSLDPLGDQYFGPGTRLLVL.

This clonotype was detected many times. This chain links TRBV12-3 or TRBV12-4 with TRBJ1-2, with 7 positions matching TRBD1. The J segment lost 2 bases and the V segment lost 6 bases, leaving 6 bases of the junction unmatched. The CDR3 spans 14 residues. The CDR3 loop is CASRPGGLNYGYTF. Here the CDR3 DNA reads TGTGCCAGCAGGCCAGGGGGGTTGAACTATGGCTACACCTTC.

This clonotype has ten or more counts. The chain couples TRBV5-1 to TRBJ1-4; TRBD1 might be the D (6 bases). CDR1 is SGHRS, CDR2 YFSETQ, per germline. V was cut by 2 bases and J by 5 bases, with 19 bases left in between. The CDR3 loop spans 17 amino acids. The DNA of the CDR3 is TGCGCCAGCAGCTTCCTAGGACAGTCGGCCGGCAATGAAAAACTGTTTTTT. This gives the protein CASSFLGQSAGNEKLFF. Full variable domain (missing parts from reference TRBV5-1 and TRBJ1-4): KAGVTQTPRYLIKTRGQQVTLSCSPISGHRSVSWYQQTPGQGLQFLFEYFSETQRNKGNFPGRFSGRQFSNSRSEMNVSTLELGDSALYLCASSFLGQSAGNEKLFFGSGTQLSVL.

This clonotype was counted a few times. The chain has TRBV11-2 and TRBJ2-2, with 12 bases fitting TRBD2. The CDR3 has 18 residues. J was trimmed by 4 bases and V by 7 bases; bases with no gene match: 13. Germline lookup yields CDR1 SGHAT and CDR2 FQNNGV. The CDR3 is CASTQTSGGFQITGELFF. CDR3 in DNA: TGTGCCAGCACCCAGACTAGCGGGGGTTTCCAGATCACCGGGGAGCTGTTTTTT.

This clonotype was picked up many times. The chain joins TRBV10-2 to TRBJ1-5, with a tentative D call TRBD1 (6 bases). V lost 2 bases and J 15 bases, leaving 14 bases between the germline ends. CDR3 length: 12 residues. CDR1 and CDR2 from the germline V gene are WSHSY and SAAADI. In DNA form, the CDR3 reads TGCGCCAGCAGTGAGGCGGGACATCCTTTGCATTTT. It is translated as CASSEAGHPLHF.